Listed here is a single T cell receptor beta chain. Its antigen is currently not known. Base qualities are not provided; no much larger clone lies one nucleotide away. Each collaborating institution followed its own protocols to collect whole blood in K2EDTA tubes. Collaborator samples were shipped for TCRbeta analysis as frozen whole blood, isolated PBMCs, or DNA extracted from either sample type. These data belong to a study of blood T cell repertoires in COVID-19 (dated by TCRdb to the early 2020s). In terms of the full investigation: Samples from collaborators originated in the United States, Italy and Spain and spanned both the acute and convalescent phases of COVID-19. The prospective study material was composed of cDNA or gDNA derived from T cells, B-cell-depleted T cells, or PBMCs. Subjects who had been exposed to COVID-19, were actively infected with it, or had recovered from it provided the deeply sampled blood TCRbeta repertoires that made up the dataset. A freely available public database, intended as a resource for researchers studying the immune response to SARS-CoV-2, is where the repertoires were released. Samples were obtained from the ongoing ImmuneRACE study (first 160 participants) and from 1,254 subjects provided by 6 global collaborators. The sample metadata nearly always contained a de-identified subject ID, COVID-19 status, age in years and sex. Where available, HLA class I and class II types were obtained from metadata supplied by the sample provider rather than from assay-based typing. What the research found in general, with its limitations: Clinical and demographic metadata were provided uncurated, with the amount varying by source and participant.

Relative to germline, V is 3 bases shorter and J is 7 bases shorter, with 21 bases between their ends. CDR1 and CDR2 (LNHDA, SQIVND) derive from the germline V gene (reference sequence). The CDR3 runs 17 residues from the cysteine to the phenylalanine. Just CDR3 DNA is preserved here, 51 bases in frame from base 1. The immunoSEQ Assay, a bias-controlled multiplex PCR, was used to amplify TCRbeta CDR3 regions from genomic DNA. Under the source paper's analysis protocol: Nucleated cell counts per sample were estimated from amplification of reference gene primers within the assay. Sequence reads were collapsed and filtered to measure the absolute abundance of every unique TCRbeta CDR3 rearrangement. For each sample, productive Simpson clonality was calculated by taking the square root of Simpson's diversity index across productive rearrangements. The immuneACCESS repertoire file appears here via TCRdb, limited to in-frame rearrangements. These files lack a portion of the clones; in checked studies, under half of the deficit traces to unresolved V genes, and the cause of the others is not known. The D gene and trimming were derived from the DNA, and the V and J assignments and clone size from that table. Within this sample are some 46,000 clones, with around 87% of them counted one time only. The top ten clones comprise about 5% of the sample.

Rearrangement joined TRBV19 to TRBJ2-2; TRBD2 is possibly the D segment (6 matching bases). The sample was peripheral blood. The receptor was isolated from a human donor in a cohort sampled during active COVID-19. CDR3 loop: CASSIEVGGVKSGELFF. The DNA is TGTGCCAGTAGTATTGAAGTCGGAGGGGTCAAGAGCGGGGAGCTGTTTTTT.